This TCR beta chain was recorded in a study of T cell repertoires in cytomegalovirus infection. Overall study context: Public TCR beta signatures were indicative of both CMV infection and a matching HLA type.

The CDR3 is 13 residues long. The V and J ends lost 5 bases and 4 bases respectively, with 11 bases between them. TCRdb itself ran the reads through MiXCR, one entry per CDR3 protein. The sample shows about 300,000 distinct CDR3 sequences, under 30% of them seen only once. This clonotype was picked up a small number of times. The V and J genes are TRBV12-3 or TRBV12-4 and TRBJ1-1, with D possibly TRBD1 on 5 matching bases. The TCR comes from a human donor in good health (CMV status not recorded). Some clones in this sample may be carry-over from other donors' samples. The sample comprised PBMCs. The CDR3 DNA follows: TGTGCCAGCAGTACTTGGGGGGGCACTGAAGCTTTCTTT. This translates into CASSTWGGTEAFF.